A single sample is the source of the 22 T cell receptor beta chains below, sequenced in a study of neurological immune-mediated disorders. Each CDR3 protein gets one entry after TCRdb re-called the 5' RACE reads with MiXCR. The top ten clones hold 16% of a sample with 20,000 to 30,000 distinct CDR3 sequences, roughly 12% of them seen once. Sequences were obtained from PBMCs. These receptors were taken from a woman aged 40 to 50 with HTLV-1-associated myelopathy (HAM/TSP).

This clonotype was counted at least ten times. The chain has TRBV20-1 and TRBJ1-4, with 7 bases aligning to TRBD1. With V trimmed by 5 bases and J by 4 bases, 7 bases remained unmatched. CDR1 DFQATT and CDR2 SNEGSKA come from the germline V gene (reference sequence). The CDR3 is 14 residues long. CDR3 sequence reads: CSAGGTARNEKLFF. In DNA form, the CDR3 reads TGCAGTGCTGGGGGGACAGCTCGTAATGAAAAACTGTTTTTT.

The sample holds many counts of this clonotype. V is TRBV6-5 and J is TRBJ2-7, with 8 bases fitting TRBD1. Germline CDR1 reads MNHEY; CDR2 reads SVGAGI. J was trimmed by 6 bases and V by 5 bases; bases with no gene match: 9. This CDR3 contains 14 residues. The CDR3 sequence: CASSATGGLTEQYV. Written as DNA, the CDR3 is TGTGCCAGCAGTGCTACAGGGGGGCTGACCGAGCAGTACGTC.

This clonotype was counted at least ten times. The chain has TRBV5-6 and TRBJ1-4; 7 bases map to TRBD1. In germline, CDR1 is SGHDT, CDR2 YYEEEE. V trimming: 4 bases; J trimming: 3 bases; junction bases outside the gene matches: 9. The CDR3 totals 16 residues. CDR3: CASSLKLGQPNEKLFF. Written as DNA, the CDR3 is TGTGCCAGCAGCCTGAAGTTGGGACAGCCTAATGAAAAACTGTTTTTT. Full variable domain (rest looked up from reference TRBV5-6 and TRBJ1-4): DAGVTQSPTHLIKTRGQQVTLRCSPKSGHDTVSWYQQALGQGPQFIFQYYEEEERQRGNFPDRFSGHQFPNYSSELNVNALLLGDSALYLCASSLKLGQPNEKLFFGSGTQLSVL.

This clonotype has a count of ten or more. The chain uses TRBV5-1 and TRBJ2-3; D is uncertain. V was shortened by 3 bases and J by 6 bases, with 11 bases between the two germline ends. Germline V lookup: CDR1 SGHRS, CDR2 YFSETQ. CDR3 length: 13 residues. DNA for the CDR3: TGCGCCAGCAGCTCTGACTGGGATGATACGCAGTATTTT. Translated: CASSSDWDDTQYF.

This clonotype was seen repeatedly, ten times or more. This sequence joins TRBV7-8 and TRBJ1-6; the match to TRBD1 covers 9 bases. The CDR3 is 16 residues long. The junction had 4 bases not matched to a gene; V was cut back by 3 bases and J by 4 bases. Germline-derived CDR1 and CDR2 are SGHVS and FQNEAQ. CDR3 sequence: CASSLGGTGYNSPLHF. CDR3 coding DNA: TGTGCCAGCAGCTTGGGGGGGACAGGGTATAATTCACCCCTCCACTTT.

This clonotype has a count of ten or more. The CDR3 sequence is CASSLRPGTGPNSNQPQHF. The DNA for the CDR3 is TGCGCCAGCAGCTTGAGGCCCGGGACAGGTCCGAATAGCAATCAGCCCCAGCATTTT. The chain links TRBV5-1 to TRBJ1-5; TRBD1 agrees at 8 bases. V gave up 1 base and J gave up 0 bases; unmatched junction bases: 12. The CDR3 is 19 residues long. Germline V gene sequence: CDR1 SGHRS, CDR2 YFSETQ.

The chain couples TRBV5-1 to TRBJ1-1, with D uncertain. V shed 3 bases and J shed 4 bases, with 16 bases lying between them. Germline CDR1 SGHRS, CDR2 YFSETQ. The CDR3 has 15 residues. CDR3 coding DNA: TGCGCCAGCAGCTACACAACAGTGGTATGCACTGAAGCTTTCTTT. Translating gives CASSYTTVVCTEAFF. Supplemented by reference TRBV5-1 and TRBJ1-1, the full variable domain reads KAGVTQTPRYLIKTRGQQVTLSCSPISGHRSVSWYQQTPGQGLQFLFEYFSETQRNKGNFPGRFSGRQFSNSRSEMNVSTLELGDSALYLCASSYTTVVCTEAFFGQGTRLTVV.

At least ten counts were recorded for this clonotype. This chain connects TRBV10-3 to TRBJ2-5, with 8 bases matching TRBD1. This CDR3 spans 18 amino acids. V trimming: 6 bases; J trimming: 1 base; junction bases outside the gene matches: 16. CDR1 and CDR2 from the germline V gene are ENHRY and SYGVKD. The DNA of the CDR3 is TGTGCCATCAGCAACGTCCTCGGGACAGGAGTCTCCCAAGAGACCCAGTACTTC. It translates to CAISNVLGTGVSQETQYF.

This clonotype was seen repeatedly, ten times or more. The rearrangement links TRBV5-1 to TRBJ2-2, with D possibly being TRBD1 or TRBD2 (5 bases each). Germline loops: CDR1 SGHRS, CDR2 YFSETQ. The CDR3 length is 17 residues. V was shortened by 3 bases and J by 4 bases, with 19 bases between the two germline ends. The CDR3, as DNA: TGCGCCAGCAGCTGGACGGGACCCACGAGTTCCACCGGGGAGCTGTTTTTT. Its protein product is CASSWTGPTSSTGELFF.

This clonotype was picked up many times. The rearrangement links TRBV12-3 or TRBV12-4 to TRBJ2-2; 8 bases line up with TRBD1. The J segment lost 7 bases and the V segment lost 6 bases, leaving 1 base of the junction unmatched. The CDR3 length is 12 residues. The CDR3 loop is CASRGQVGELFF. The CDR3, as DNA: TGTGCCAGCAGGGGACAGGTCGGGGAGCTGTTTTTT.

This clonotype has ten or more counts. The CDR3 bases are TGTGCCACCAGTGAATCGAGGACTAGTCAAGAGACCCAGTACTTC. As protein: CATSESRTSQETQYF. The chain is built from TRBV24-1 and TRBJ2-5, with TRBD2 matching over 7 bases. J gave up 2 bases and V 4 bases, and 6 bases lay outside the gene matches. This CDR3 is 15 amino acids long. Germline CDR1 is KGHDR and CDR2 is SFDVKD.

This clonotype was observed many times. The chain employs TRBV15 and TRBJ2-1, with D perhaps TRBD2 (6 bases). This CDR3 spans 16 amino acids. Germline V gives CDR1 LNHNV, CDR2 YYDKDF (reference sequence). Trimming cost V 8 bases and J 1 base, with 18 bases left between them. This chain's CDR3 is CATGKGGSISYNEQFF. The CDR3 DNA follows: TGTGCCACCGGGAAGGGAGGTAGTATATCCTACAATGAGCAGTTCTTC. The full variable domain, completed using reference TRBV15 and TRBJ2-1, is DAMVIQNPRYQVTQFGKPVTLSCSQTLNHNVMYWYQQKSSQAPKLLFHYYDKDFNNEADTPDNFQSRRPNTSFCFLDIRSPGLGDTAMYLCATGKGGSISYNEQFFGPGTRLTVL.

This clonotype was counted ten times or more. The V call is TRBV4-1, the J call TRBJ2-4; the D gene could be TRBD1 or TRBD2 (5 bases each). The CDR3 totals 17 residues. Trimming shortened V by 1 base and J by 0 bases, and 13 bases separated the two germline ends. Per the germline V gene, CDR1 is MGHRA and CDR2 is YSYEKL. The chain's CDR3 is CASSQVGAAPAKNIQYF. CDR3 nucleotide sequence: TGCGCCAGCAGCCAAGTCGGGGCAGCTCCAGCCAAAAACATTCAGTACTTC.

This clonotype was seen repeatedly, ten times or more. V usage is TRBV10-3 and J usage is TRBJ1-2; 10 positions match TRBD1. V lost 7 bases to trimming and J lost 2 bases; unmatched junction nucleotides: 4. Germline V gene data show CDR1 as ENHRY and CDR2 as SYGVKD. The CDR3 is 14 amino acids. This CDR3 is CAITRQGANYGYTF. The CDR3 bases are TGTGCCATCACCCGACAGGGGGCGAACTATGGCTACACCTTC.

This clonotype was recorded at least ten times. The V call is TRBV5-1, the J call TRBJ1-5; D ambiguous. Trimming took 0 bases from V and 0 from J, leaving 7 bases between them. Germline V gives CDR1 SGHRS, CDR2 YFSETQ. The CDR3 totals 15 residues. CDR3 region: CASSLDGDSNQPQHF. The CDR3 DNA sequence: TGCGCCAGCAGCTTGGATGGGGATAGCAATCAGCCCCAGCATTTT.

This clonotype came up many times. V is TRBV6-5 and J is TRBJ2-3, with TRBD1 as a possible D gene (5 bases). The V end lost 6 bases, the J end lost 6 bases, and 19 bases lay between the germline ends. This CDR3 is 15 amino acids long. Looked up from germline, CDR1 is MNHEY and CDR2 is SVGAGI. The CDR3 sequence: CASRVGPLRSDTQYF. The CDR3 DNA reads TGTGCCAGCAGGGTGGGGCCGCTCCGGTCTGATACGCAGTATTTT.

This clonotype was seen repeatedly, ten times or more. The CDR3 is CASSLTGYNEQFF. In DNA form, the CDR3 reads TGCGCCAGCAGCTTAACAGGTTACAATGAGCAGTTCTTC. The chain joins TRBV5-1 to TRBJ2-1; perhaps TRBD1 as D (5 bases). Trimming stripped 2 bases from V and 4 bases from J, with 7 bases between. The germline gives CDR1 SGHRS, CDR2 YFSETQ. This CDR3 has 13 residues.

At least ten counts were recorded for this clonotype. V and J are TRBV7-3 and TRBJ2-7; D unresolved. In germline, CDR1 is SGHTA, CDR2 FQGTGA. The V end was cut by 3 bases, the J end by 3 bases, with 15 bases between. The CDR3 extends over 15 amino acids. CDR3: CASSLTPGLYYEQYF. DNA for the CDR3: TGTGCCAGCAGCTTGACGCCAGGCCTCTACTACGAGCAGTACTTC. Together with reference TRBV7-3 and TRBJ2-7, the CDR3 gives the full variable domain: GAGVSQTPSNKVTEKGKYVELRCDPISGHTALYWYRQSLGQGPEFLIYFQGTGAADDSGLPNDRFFAVRPEGSVSTLKIQRTERGDSAVYLCASSLTPGLYYEQYFGPGTRLTVT.

This clonotype was seen many times. The CDR3 loop reads CASSLAPTSGGAGDTQYF. The CDR3 region has the DNA TGTGCCAGCAGCTTGGCCCCGACTAGCGGGGGGGCGGGAGATACGCAGTATTTT. The J gene is TRBJ2-3, the V gene TRBV5-5; 14 bases match TRBD2. Germline-derived CDR1 and CDR2 are SGHKS and YYEKEE (reference sequence). Losses at the gene ends were 0 bases for V and 5 bases for J; bases not matched to a gene: 8. This CDR3 is built from 18 residues. The full variable domain, in which reference TRBV5-5 and TRBJ2-3 provide the parts outside the CDR3, is DAGVTQSPTHLIKTRGQQVTLRCSPISGHKSVSWYQQVLGQGPQFIFQYYEKEERGRGNFPDRFSARQFPNYSSELNVNALLLGDSALYLCASSLAPTSGGAGDTQYFGPGTRLTVL.

This clonotype occurred many times. This chain joins TRBV20-1 and TRBJ1-2; D is uncertain. CDR1 and CDR2 (germline): DFQATT, SNEGSKA (reference sequence). The CDR3 covers 14 residues. V was trimmed by 0 bases and J by 3 bases, leaving 11 bases between them. For the CDR3, the DNA is TGCAGTGCTAGAGATCAAACAGCGGACTATGGCTACACCTTC. As protein: CSARDQTADYGYTF.

This clonotype showed up just a few times. The chain is built from TRBV6-5 and TRBJ1-2; TRBD1 aligns across 12 bases. The CDR3 length is 18 residues. V was clipped by 6 bases and J by 4 bases; unmatched bases: 15. CDR1 and CDR2 from the germline V gene are MNHEY and SVGAGI. CDR3 in DNA: TGTGCCAGCAGCCTAAGCCGGGACAGGGGGCGACTGGGCTATGGCTACACCTTC. Translated: CASSLSRDRGRLGYGYTF.

This clonotype was counted between two and nine times. This chain links TRBV24-1 with TRBJ2-1, with 11 nucleotides matching TRBD2. This CDR3 is built from 16 residues. The J segment lost 8 bases and the V segment lost 4 bases, leaving 9 bases of the junction unmatched. Germline CDR1 and CDR2: KGHDR and SFDVKD. In DNA form, the CDR3 reads TGTGCCACCAGTGACGTGATTAGCGGGAGGGCGTATGAGCAGTTCTTC. It is translated as CATSDVISGRAYEQFF.